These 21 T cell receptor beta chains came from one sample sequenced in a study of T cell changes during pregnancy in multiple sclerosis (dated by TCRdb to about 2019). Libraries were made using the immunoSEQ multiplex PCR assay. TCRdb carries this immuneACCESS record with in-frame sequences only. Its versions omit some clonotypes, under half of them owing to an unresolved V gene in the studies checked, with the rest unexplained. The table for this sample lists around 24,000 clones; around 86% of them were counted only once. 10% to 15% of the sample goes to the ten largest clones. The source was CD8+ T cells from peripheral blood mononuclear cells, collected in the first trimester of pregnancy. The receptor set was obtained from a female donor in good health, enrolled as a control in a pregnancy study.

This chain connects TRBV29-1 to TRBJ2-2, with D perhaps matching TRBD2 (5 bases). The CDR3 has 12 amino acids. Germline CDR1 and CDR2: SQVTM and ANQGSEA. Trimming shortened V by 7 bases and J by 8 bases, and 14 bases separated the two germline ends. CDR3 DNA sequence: TGCAGCGCCCGGGGTTGGGTAGGGGAGCTGTTTTTT. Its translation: CSARGWVGELFF.

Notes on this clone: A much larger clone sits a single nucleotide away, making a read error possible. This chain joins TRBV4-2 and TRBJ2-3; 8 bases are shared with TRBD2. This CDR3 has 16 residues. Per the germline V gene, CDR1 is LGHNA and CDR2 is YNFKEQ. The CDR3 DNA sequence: TGTGCCGGCAGCCAAGCCAGCGGGAGAGGGTCAGATACGCAGTATTTT. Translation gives CAGSQASGRGSDTQYF.

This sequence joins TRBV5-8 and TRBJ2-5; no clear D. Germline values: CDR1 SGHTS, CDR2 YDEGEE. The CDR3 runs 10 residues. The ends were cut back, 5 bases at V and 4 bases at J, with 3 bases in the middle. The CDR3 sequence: CASRRETQYF. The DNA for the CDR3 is TGTGCCAGCAGGAGAGAGACCCAGTACTTC.

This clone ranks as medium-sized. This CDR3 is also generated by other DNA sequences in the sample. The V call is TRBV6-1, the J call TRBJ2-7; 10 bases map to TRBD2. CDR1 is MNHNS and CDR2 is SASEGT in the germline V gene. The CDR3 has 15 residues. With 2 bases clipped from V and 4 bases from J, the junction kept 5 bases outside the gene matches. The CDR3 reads CASSERASGSYEQYF. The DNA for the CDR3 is TGTGCCAGCAGTGAAAGGGCTAGCGGGAGTTACGAGCAGTACTTC.

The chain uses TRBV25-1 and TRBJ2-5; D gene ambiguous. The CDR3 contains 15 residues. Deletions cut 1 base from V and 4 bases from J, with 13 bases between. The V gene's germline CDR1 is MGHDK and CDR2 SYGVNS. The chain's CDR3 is CASSEWAVGVETQYF. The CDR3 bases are TGTGCCAGCAGTGAATGGGCCGTGGGTGTAGAGACCCAGTACTTC. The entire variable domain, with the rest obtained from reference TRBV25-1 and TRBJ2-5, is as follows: EADIYQTPRYLVIGTGKKITLECSQTMGHDKMYWYQQDPGMELHLIHYSYGVNSTEKGDLSSESTVSRIRTEHFPLTLESARPSHTSQYLCASSEWAVGVETQYFGPGTRLLVL.

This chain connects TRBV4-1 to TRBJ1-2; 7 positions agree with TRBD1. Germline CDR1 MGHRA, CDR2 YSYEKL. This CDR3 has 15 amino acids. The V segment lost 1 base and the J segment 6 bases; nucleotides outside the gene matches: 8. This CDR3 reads CASSQGQGTMDGYTF. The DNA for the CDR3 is TGCGCCAGCAGCCAAGGACAGGGTACTATGGATGGCTACACCTTC.

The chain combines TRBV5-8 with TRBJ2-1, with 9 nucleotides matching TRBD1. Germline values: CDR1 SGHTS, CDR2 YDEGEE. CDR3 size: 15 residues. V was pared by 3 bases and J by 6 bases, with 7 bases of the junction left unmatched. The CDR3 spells CASSWRQGVGNEQFF. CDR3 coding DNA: TGTGCCAGCAGCTGGAGACAGGGGGTGGGCAATGAGCAGTTCTTC.

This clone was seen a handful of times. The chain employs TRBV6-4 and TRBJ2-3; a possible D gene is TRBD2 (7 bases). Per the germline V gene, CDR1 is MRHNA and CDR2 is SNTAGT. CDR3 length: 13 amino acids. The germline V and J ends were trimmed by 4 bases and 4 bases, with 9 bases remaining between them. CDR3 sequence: CASSGGGADTQYF. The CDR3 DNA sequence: TGTGCCAGCAGTGGAGGGGGGGCAGATACGCAGTATTTT.

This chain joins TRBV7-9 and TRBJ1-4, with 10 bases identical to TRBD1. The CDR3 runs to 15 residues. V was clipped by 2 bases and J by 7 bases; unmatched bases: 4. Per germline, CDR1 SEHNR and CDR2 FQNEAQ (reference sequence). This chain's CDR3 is CASSLPDRGPEKLFF. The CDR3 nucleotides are TGTGCCAGCAGCTTACCCGACAGGGGGCCTGAAAAACTGTTTTTT. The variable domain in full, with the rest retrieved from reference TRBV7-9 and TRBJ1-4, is DTGVSQNPRHKITKRGQNVTFRCDPISEHNRLYWYRQTLGQGPEFLTYFQNEAQLEKSRLLSDRFSAERPKGSFSTLEIQRTEQGDSAMYLCASSLPDRGPEKLFFGSGTQLSVL.

The DNA for the CDR3 is TGTGCCAGCAGCGTTACAGGGTACTCAACCTACGAGCAGTACTTC. Translation: CASSVTGYSTYEQYF. This sequence joins TRBV7-2 and TRBJ2-7, with D possibly matching TRBD1 (6 bases). The CDR3 spans 15 residues. The ends were cut back, 5 bases at V and 2 bases at J, with 16 bases in the middle. CDR1 and CDR2 from the germline V gene are SGHTA and FQGNSA.

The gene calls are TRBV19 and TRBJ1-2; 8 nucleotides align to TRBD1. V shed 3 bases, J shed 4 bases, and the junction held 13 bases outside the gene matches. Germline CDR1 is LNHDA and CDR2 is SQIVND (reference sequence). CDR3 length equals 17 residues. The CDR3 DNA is TGTGCCAGTAGTATGGGGATTCGGGACAGGCAGACCTATGGCTACACCTTC. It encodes CASSMGIRDRQTYGYTF.

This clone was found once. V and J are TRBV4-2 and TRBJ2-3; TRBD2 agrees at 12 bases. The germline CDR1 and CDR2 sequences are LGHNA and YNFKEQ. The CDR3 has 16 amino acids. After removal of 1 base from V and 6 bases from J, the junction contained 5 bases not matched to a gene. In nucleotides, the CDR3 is TGTGCCAGCAGCCAAGCTCTAGCGGGGGGGGTGGATACGCAGTATTTT. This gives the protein CASSQALAGGVDTQYF.

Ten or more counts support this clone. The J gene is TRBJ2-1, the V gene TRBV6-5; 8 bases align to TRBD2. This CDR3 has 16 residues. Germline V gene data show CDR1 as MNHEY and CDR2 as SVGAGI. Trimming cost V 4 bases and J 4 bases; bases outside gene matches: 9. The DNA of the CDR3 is TGTGCCAGCAGTTTCGCTACTAGCGGCCTATACAATGAGCAGTTCTTC. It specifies CASSFATSGLYNEQFF.

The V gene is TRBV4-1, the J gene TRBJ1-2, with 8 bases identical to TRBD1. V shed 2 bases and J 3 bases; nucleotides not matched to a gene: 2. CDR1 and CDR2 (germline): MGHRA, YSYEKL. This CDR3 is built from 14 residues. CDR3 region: CASSQQTGDYGYTF. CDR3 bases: TGCGCCAGCAGCCAACAGACAGGGGACTATGGCTACACCTTC.

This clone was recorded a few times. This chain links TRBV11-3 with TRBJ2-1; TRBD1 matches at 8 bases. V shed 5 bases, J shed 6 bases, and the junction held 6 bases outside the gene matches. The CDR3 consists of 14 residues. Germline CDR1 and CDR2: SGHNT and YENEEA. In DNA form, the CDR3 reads TGTGCCAGCAGCGACCGACAGGGGAGCAATGAGCAGTTCTTC. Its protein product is CASSDRQGSNEQFF.

The CDR3 sequence: CASSDSISGGNEQFF. CDR3 in DNA: TGTGCCAGCAGTGACAGTATTAGCGGGGGGAATGAGCAGTTCTTC. V usage is TRBV6-4 and J usage is TRBJ2-1; 10 positions agree with TRBD2. The germline V gene has CDR1 MRHNA and CDR2 SNTAGT. V was pared by 2 bases and J by 7 bases, with 5 bases of the junction left unmatched. The CDR3 consists of 15 residues.

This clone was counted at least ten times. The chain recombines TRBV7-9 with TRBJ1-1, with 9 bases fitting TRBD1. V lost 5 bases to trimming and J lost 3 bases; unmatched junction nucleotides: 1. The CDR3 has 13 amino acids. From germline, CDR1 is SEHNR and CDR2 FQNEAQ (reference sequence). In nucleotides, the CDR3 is TGTGCCAGCAGCGGGGACAGGGACACTGAAGCTTTCTTT. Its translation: CASSGDRDTEAFF.

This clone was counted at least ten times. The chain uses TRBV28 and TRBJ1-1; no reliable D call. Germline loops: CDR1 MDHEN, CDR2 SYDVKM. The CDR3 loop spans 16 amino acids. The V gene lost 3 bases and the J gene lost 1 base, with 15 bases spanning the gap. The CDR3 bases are TGTGCCAGCAGTTTTACGGGGTGGGTGTGGAACACTGAAGCTTTCTTT. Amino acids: CASSFTGWVWNTEAFF.

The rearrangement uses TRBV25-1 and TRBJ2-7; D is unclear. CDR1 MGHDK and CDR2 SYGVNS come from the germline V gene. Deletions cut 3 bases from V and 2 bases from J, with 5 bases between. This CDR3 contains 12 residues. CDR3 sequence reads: CASSDSTYEQYF. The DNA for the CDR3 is TGTGCCAGCAGTGACTCTACCTACGAGCAGTACTTC.

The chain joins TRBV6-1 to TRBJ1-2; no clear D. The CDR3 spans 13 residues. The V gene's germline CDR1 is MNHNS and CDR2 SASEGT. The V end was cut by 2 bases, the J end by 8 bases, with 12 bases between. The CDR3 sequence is CASSESGPQGYTF. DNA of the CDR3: TGTGCCAGCAGTGAATCAGGCCCCCAGGGCTACACCTTC.

The CDR3 DNA reads TGTGCCAGCAGTTACTCGACAGGGCCCTACAATGAGCAGTTCTTC. It yields the protein CASSYSTGPYNEQFF. This rearrangement joins TRBV6-5 to TRBJ2-1; 7 bases are a match to TRBD1. The V gene end was trimmed by 0 bases and the J gene end by 2 bases; junction bases not matched to a gene: 1. The CDR3 has 15 amino acids. Germline CDR1 MNHEY, CDR2 SVGAGI.